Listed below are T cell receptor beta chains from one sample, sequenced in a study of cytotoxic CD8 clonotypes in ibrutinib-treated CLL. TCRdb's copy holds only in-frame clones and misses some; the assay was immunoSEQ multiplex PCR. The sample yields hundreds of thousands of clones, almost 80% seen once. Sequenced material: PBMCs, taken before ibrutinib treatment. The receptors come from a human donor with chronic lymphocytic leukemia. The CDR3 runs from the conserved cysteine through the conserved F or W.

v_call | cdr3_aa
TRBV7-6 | CASSLIPLGGAAYNEQFF
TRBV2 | CASSEETGNNQPQHF
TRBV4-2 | CASSHGLAAEQYF
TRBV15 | CATSSQDTEAFF
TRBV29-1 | CSVEVGGANVLTF
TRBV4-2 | CASRNTGQGYNYGYTF
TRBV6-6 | CASSSTGGAGQPQHF
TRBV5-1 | CASSRTGTSGFAEQFF
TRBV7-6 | CASSRPGGTNTGELFF
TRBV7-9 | CASSRLGTYNEQFF
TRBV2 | CASEELDRDQETQYF
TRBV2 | CASRGLAGTSTDTQYF
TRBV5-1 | CASSLLIDLLGGSYNEQFF
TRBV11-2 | CASSPLEQFF
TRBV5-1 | CASSSGHKNTGELFF
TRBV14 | CASSQGSVDRPQHF
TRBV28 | CASSFLSSGNTIYF
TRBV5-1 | CASSLPLAGGFYEQYF
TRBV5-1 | CASSSGQTYEQYF
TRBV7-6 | CASQPRAGEYYEQYF
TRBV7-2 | CASSFASGYEQYF
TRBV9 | CASSPLAGVGTDTQYF
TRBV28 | CASTEGGYEQYF
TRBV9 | CASSGRLLTGVVTF
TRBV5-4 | CASSPTGDLRYTF
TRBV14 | CASNHNWDDEQFF
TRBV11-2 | CASSPGQGYEQYF
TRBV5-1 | CASSLDPAGTSYEQYF
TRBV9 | CASMDNISNQPQHF
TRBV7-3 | CASSLKPGRPTDTQYF
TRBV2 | CASSGAPHPDREETDTQYF
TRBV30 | CAWSVKGSQPQHF
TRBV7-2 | CASSLQGAGETQYF
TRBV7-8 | CASSFRGLAGEGRLYEQYF
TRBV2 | CASSEALRESGYTF
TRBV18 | CASSPRGLAGANEQYF
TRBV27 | CASSLGAPTAQFYEQYF
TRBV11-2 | CASSLGTSGRSRTQYF
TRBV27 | CASSPAPHPYEQYF
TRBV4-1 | CASSQDSVTSYGYTF
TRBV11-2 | CASSLDHGQPQHF
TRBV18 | CASSHPGQKDYEQYF
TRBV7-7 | CASSPRGGEQFF